The 2 T cell receptor beta chains in this list originate from one sample, sequenced in a study of control samples from healthy donors and cancer patients (dated by TCRdb to 2018 to 2021). The library relied on the immunoSEQ multiplex PCR assay. The table was pulled from immuneACCESS by TCRdb, which kept in-frame rearrangements only. Such tables lose some clones; where checked, under half of the loss comes from unresolved V genes, and the rest has no known cause. The sample table records about 180,000 clones; around 90% of these occur just once. Approximately 1.4% of the sample is held by the ten biggest clonotypes. The sequencing input was blood. These receptor sequences come from a woman aged 45 to 65 in good health.

This chain links TRBV7-2 with TRBJ1-6; D remains ambiguous. V was shortened by 5 bases and J by 14 bases, with 13 bases between the two germline ends. This CDR3 is built from 12 residues. Germline CDR1 reads SGHTA; CDR2 reads FQGNSA. CDR3 in amino acids: CASSPFLGALHF. Here the CDR3 DNA reads TGTGCCAGCAGCCCATTTTTAGGTGCCCTCCACTTT.

V usage is TRBV3-1 (or the pseudogene TRBV3-2) and J usage is TRBJ1-1; D gene unclear. CDR1 LGHDT and CDR2 YNNKEL come from the germline V gene (reference sequence). The CDR3 consists of 12 residues. Trimming shortened V by 4 bases and J by 5 bases, and 8 bases separated the two germline ends. The CDR3 loop is CASSRGWTEAFF. DNA of the CDR3: TGTGCCAGCAGCCGGGGTTGGACTGAAGCTTTCTTT.